The next 12 T cell receptor beta chains were all read from a single sample in a study of blood T cell repertoires in COVID-19. Sequenced by immunoSEQ multiplex PCR; TCRdb stores in-frame clones only, minus some. This sample carries around 150,000 clones, approximately 79% of them seen once, and the ten largest clones take over 2.5%. Sample: PBMCs or T cells enriched from blood (not recorded which). All receptors derive from a woman in her fifties or sixties who had recovered from COVID-19.

The rearrangement joins TRBV12-3 or TRBV12-4 to TRBJ1-6, with D uncertain. The CDR3 totals 13 residues. The V end was cut by 4 bases, the J end by 9 bases, with 10 bases between. CDR3 amino acids: CASSSRSRSPLHF. The CDR3, as DNA: TGTGCCAGCAGTTCCCGGTCGCGTTCACCCCTCCACTTT.

CDR3 protein: CASSVGAGRNTGELFF. The CDR3 nucleotides are TGTGCCAGCAGCGTAGGGGCAGGGCGGAACACCGGGGAGCTGTTTTTT. The gene calls are TRBV9 and TRBJ2-2; possible D gene TRBD1, 5 bases. V gave up 0 bases and J gave up 1 base, with 10 bases separating them. This CDR3 is built from 16 residues. In germline, CDR1 is SGDLS, CDR2 YYNGEE.

V is TRBV7-9 and J is TRBJ1-4; 9 bases are shared with TRBD1. This CDR3 has 14 residues. Germline V gene data show CDR1 as SEHNR and CDR2 as FQNEAQ (reference sequence). Trimming at V came to 4 bases and at J to 8 bases, leaving 5 bases not matched to a gene. The CDR3 bases are TGTGCCAGCAGCTATGGGACAGGGAGGGAAAAACTGTTTTTT. This gives the protein CASSYGTGREKLFF.

This clone was recorded a few times. This chain joins TRBV9 and TRBJ1-5; 9 bases fit TRBD1. Trimming removed 2 bases from V and 2 bases from J; junction bases left unmatched: 2. Germline CDR1 and CDR2: SGDLS and YYNGEE. The CDR3 is 15 residues long. CDR3 in amino acids: CASSVGQGRNQPQHF. The CDR3 nucleotides read TGTGCCAGCAGCGTCGGACAGGGGCGCAATCAGCCCCAGCATTTT.

The chain carries TRBV18 and TRBJ1-1; D remains unclear. Germline V gives CDR1 KGHSH, CDR2 LQKENI. Trimming shortened V by 2 bases and J by 3 bases, and 13 bases separated the two germline ends. This CDR3 spans 15 amino acids. The CDR3 bases are TGTGCCAGCTCACCAACCATATACGAGTACACTGAAGCTTTCTTT. As protein: CASSPTIYEYTEAFF.

This clone was observed a single time. V gene TRBV7-8 combines with J gene TRBJ2-7; perhaps TRBD1 as D (6 bases). CDR3 size: 17 residues. Germline V gene data show CDR1 as SGHVS and CDR2 as FQNEAQ. The ends were cut back, 5 bases at V and 2 bases at J, with 22 bases in the middle. The CDR3 is CASSPGGGGPGTYEQYF. For the CDR3, the DNA is TGTGCCAGCAGCCCGGGTGGGGGCGGTCCGGGGACCTACGAGCAGTACTTC.

This sequence joins TRBV19 and TRBJ1-1; 10 bases align to TRBD1. Germline V CDR1 and CDR2: LNHDA, SQIVND (reference sequence). This CDR3 comprises 13 residues. The ends lost 5 bases at V and 6 bases at J; junction bases unmatched: 3. This CDR3 reads CASSRQGASEAFF. The CDR3 coding sequence is TGTGCCAGTAGTCGACAGGGGGCTTCTGAAGCTTTCTTT.

V gene TRBV30 combines with J gene TRBJ1-6; 9 bases map to TRBD1. This CDR3 is built from 15 residues. Germline V lookup: CDR1 GTSNPN, CDR2 SVGIG (reference sequence). J was trimmed by 6 bases and V by 6 bases; bases with no gene match: 9. The CDR3 spells CACHPGQGFNSPLHF. CDR3 coding DNA: TGTGCCTGCCACCCGGGACAGGGTTTTAATTCACCCCTCCACTTT.

The CDR3: CASSQLLAGVETQYF. The CDR3 bases are TGTGCCAGCAGCCAACTTTTAGCGGGGGTTGAAACGCAGTATTTT. This chain uses TRBV3-1 (or the pseudogene TRBV3-2) with TRBJ2-3; 9 bases map to TRBD2. Trimming took 2 bases from V and 9 from J; bases not matched to a gene: 9. The germline CDR1 and CDR2 sequences are LGHDT and YNNKEL (reference sequence). The CDR3 has 15 amino acids.

The chain uses TRBV9 and TRBJ1-2; unclear D gene. Germline assignment: CDR1 SGDLS and CDR2 YYNGEE. The CDR3 has 12 amino acids. V lost 4 bases, J lost 4 bases, and 8 bases lay in between. As DNA, the CDR3 is TGTGCCAGCAGCAACAAAATCTATGGCTACACCTTC. It encodes CASSNKIYGYTF.

This sequence joins TRBV6-8 and TRBJ2-3, with 11 bases lining up with TRBD2. In germline, CDR1 is MNHGY, CDR2 SAAAGT. The CDR3 has 16 amino acids. V lost 7 bases and J lost 7; bases outside the gene matches: 13. In DNA form, the CDR3 reads TGTGCCAGCAAAAGAGGAATAGCGGGGGGGCCGAATACGCAGTATTTT. As protein: CASKRGIAGGPNTQYF.

This chain uses TRBV19 with TRBJ1-2; no firm D call. The CDR3 length is 14 residues. Deletions cut 1 base from V and 2 bases from J, with 8 bases between. Germline CDR1 is LNHDA and CDR2 is SQIVND (reference sequence). The CDR3, as DNA: TGTGCCAGTAGTATAGGTGGAGGGAACTATGGCTACACCTTC. Amino acids: CASSIGGGNYGYTF.